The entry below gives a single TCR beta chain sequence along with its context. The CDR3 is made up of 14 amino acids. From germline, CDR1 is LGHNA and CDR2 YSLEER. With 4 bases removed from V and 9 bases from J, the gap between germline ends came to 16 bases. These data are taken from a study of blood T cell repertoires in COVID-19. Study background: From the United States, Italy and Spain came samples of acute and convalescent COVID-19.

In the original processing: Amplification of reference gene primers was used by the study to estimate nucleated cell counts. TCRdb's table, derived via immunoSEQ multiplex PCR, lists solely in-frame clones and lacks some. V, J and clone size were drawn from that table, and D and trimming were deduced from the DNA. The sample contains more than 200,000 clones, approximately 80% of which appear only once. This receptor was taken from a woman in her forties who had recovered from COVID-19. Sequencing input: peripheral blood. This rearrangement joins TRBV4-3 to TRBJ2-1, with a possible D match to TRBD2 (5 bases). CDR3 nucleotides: TGCGCCAGCAGCCTAAAGGACGGGATAGGTGAGCAGTTCTTC. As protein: CASSLKDGIGEQFF.